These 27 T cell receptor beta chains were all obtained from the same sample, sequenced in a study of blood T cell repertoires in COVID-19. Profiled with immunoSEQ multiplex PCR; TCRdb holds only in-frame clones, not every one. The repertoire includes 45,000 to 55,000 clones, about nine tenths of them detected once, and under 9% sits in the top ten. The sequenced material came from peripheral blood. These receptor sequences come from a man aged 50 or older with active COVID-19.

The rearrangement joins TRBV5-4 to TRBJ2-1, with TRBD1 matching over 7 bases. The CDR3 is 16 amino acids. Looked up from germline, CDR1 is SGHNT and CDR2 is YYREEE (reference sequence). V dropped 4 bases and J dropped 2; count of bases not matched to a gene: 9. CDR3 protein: CASSPTTGRPYNEQFF. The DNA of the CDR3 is TGTGCCAGCAGCCCTACGACAGGGCGCCCCTACAATGAGCAGTTCTTC.

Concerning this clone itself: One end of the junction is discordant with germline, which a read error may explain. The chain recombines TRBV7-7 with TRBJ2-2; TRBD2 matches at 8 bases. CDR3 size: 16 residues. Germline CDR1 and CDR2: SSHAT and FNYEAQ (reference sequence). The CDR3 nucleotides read TGTGCTAGCAGCCGTTCGGCGGGGGGATACACCGGGGAGCTGTTTTTT. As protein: CASSRSAGGYTGELFF. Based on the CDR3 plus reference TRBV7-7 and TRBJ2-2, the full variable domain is GAGVSQSPRYKVTKRGQDVTLRCDPISSHATLYWYQQALGQGPEFLTYFNYEAQPDKSGLPSDRFSAERPEGSISTLTIQRTEQRDSAMYRCASSRSAGGYTGELFFGEGSRLTVL.

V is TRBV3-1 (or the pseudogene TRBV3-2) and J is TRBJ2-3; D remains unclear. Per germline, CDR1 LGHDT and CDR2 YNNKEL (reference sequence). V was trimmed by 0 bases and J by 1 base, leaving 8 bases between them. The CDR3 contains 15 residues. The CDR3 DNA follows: TGTGCCAGCAGCCAAGACAGAACCGGCACAGATACGCAGTATTTT. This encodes CASSQDRTGTDTQYF.

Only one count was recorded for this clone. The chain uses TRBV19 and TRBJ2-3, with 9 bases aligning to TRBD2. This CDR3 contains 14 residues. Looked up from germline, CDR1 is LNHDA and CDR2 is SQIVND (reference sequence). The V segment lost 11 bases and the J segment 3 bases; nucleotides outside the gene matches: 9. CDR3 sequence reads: CAVGRGGLTDTQYF. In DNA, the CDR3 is TGTGCCGTCGGGCGGGGGGGCCTAACAGATACGCAGTATTTT.

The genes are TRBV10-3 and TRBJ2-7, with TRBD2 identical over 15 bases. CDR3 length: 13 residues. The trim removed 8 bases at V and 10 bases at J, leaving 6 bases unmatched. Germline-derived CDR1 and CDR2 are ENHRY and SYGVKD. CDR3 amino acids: CAIRTSGRAEQYF. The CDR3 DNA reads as TGTGCCATCCGGACTAGCGGGAGGGCCGAACAGTACTTC.

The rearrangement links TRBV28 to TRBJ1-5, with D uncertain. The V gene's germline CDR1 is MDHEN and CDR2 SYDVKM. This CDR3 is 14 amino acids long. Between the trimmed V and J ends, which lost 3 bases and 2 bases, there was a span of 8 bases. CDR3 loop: CASSFRGGNQPQHF. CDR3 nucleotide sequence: TGTGCCAGCAGTTTCCGAGGTGGCAATCAGCCCCAGCATTTT.

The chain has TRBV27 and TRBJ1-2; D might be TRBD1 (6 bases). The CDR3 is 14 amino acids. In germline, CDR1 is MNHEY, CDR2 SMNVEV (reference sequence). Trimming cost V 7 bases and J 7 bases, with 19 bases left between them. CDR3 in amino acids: CASKTYGTLLGYTF. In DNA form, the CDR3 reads TGTGCCAGCAAAACATACGGGACACTTCTTGGCTACACCTTC.

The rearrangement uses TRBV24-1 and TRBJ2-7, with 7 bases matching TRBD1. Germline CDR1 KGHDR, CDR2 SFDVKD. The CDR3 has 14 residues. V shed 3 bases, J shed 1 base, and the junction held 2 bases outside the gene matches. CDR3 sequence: CATSDRQGSYEQYF. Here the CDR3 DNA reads TGTGCCACCAGTGATCGACAGGGATCCTACGAGCAGTACTTC.

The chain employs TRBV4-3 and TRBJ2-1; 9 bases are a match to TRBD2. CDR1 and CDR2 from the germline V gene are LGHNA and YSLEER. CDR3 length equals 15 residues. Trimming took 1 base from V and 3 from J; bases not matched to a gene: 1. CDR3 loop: CASSQGLADYNEQFF. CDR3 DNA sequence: TGCGCCAGCAGCCAAGGACTAGCGGACTACAATGAGCAGTTCTTC.

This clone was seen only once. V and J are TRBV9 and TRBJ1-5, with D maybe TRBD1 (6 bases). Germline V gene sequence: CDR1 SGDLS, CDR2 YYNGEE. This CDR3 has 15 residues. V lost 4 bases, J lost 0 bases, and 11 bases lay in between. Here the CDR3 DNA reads TGTGCCAGCAGCCCAGGGGACGATAGCAATCAGCCCCAGCATTTT. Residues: CASSPGDDSNQPQHF. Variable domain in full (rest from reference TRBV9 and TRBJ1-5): DSGVTQTPKHLITATGQRVTLRCSPRSGDLSVYWYQQSLDQGLQFLIQYYNGEERAKGNILERFSAQQFPDLHSELNLSSLELGDSALYFCASSPGDDSNQPQHFGDGTRLSIL.

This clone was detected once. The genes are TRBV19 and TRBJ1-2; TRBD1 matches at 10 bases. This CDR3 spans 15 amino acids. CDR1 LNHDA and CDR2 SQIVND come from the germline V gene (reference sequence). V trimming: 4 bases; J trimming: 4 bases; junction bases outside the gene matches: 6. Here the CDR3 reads CASSSPGTGAYGYTF. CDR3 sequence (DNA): TGTGCCAGTAGTAGTCCCGGGACAGGGGCCTATGGCTACACCTTC.

The CDR3 loop reads CASSEAYGNTIYF. The CDR3 bases are TGTGCCAGCAGTGAAGCATACGGGAACACCATATATTTT. The chain uses TRBV6-1 and TRBJ1-3; D unclear. V lost 0 bases and J 7 bases, leaving 7 bases between the germline ends. In germline, CDR1 is MNHNS, CDR2 SASEGT. The CDR3 is 13 amino acids.

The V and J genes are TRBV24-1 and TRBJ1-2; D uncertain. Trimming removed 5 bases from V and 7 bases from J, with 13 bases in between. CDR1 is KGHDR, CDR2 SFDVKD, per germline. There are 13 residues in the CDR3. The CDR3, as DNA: TGTGCCACCAGTGCCCAGTACGGGGTTGGCTACACCTTC. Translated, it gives CATSAQYGVGYTF.

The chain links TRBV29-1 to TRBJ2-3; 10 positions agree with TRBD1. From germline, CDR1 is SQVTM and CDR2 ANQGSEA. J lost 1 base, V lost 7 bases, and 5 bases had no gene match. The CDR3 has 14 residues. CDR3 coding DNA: TGCAGCGCGGGCGGGACAGGGGGCACAGATACGCAGTATTTT. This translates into CSAGGTGGTDTQYF.

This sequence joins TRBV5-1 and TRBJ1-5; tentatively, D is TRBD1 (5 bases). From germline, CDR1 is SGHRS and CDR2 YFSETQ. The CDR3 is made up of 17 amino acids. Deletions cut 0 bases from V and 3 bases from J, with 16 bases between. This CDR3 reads CASSLGPRDSNNQPQHF. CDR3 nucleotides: TGCGCCAGCAGCTTGGGGCCCAGGGATTCGAACAATCAGCCCCAGCATTTT.

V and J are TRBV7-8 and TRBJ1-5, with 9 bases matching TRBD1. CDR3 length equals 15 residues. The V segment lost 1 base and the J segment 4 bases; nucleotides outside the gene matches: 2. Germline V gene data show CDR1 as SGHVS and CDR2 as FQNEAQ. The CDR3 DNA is TGTGCCAGCAGCTTAGTGGGACAGGGTAATCAGCCCCAGCATTTT. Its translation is CASSLVGQGNQPQHF.

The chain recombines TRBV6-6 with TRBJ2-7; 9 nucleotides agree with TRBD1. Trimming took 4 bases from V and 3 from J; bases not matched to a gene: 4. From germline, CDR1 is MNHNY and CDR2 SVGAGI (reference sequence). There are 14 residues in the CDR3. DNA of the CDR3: TGTGCCAGCAGTTCTGACAGGGGGGTCTACGAGCAGTACTTC. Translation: CASSSDRGVYEQYF.

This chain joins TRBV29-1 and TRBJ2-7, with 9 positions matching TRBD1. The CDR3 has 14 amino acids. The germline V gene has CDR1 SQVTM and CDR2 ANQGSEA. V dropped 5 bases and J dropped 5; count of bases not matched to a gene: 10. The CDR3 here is CSVTKTGGKDEQYF. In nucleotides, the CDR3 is TGCAGCGTTACCAAGACAGGGGGAAAGGACGAGCAGTACTTC.

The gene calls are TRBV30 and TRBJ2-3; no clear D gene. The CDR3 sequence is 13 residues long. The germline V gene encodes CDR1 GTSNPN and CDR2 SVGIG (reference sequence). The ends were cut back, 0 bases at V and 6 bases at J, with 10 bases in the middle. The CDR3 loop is CAWSVRLDDTQYF. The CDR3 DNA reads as TGTGCCTGGAGTGTCAGGCTTGACGATACGCAGTATTTT.

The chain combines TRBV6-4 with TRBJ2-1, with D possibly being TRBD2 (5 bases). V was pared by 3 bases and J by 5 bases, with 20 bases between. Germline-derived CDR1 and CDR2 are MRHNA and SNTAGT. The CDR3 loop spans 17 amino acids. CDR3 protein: CASSDSVGAEGNNEQFF. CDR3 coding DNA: TGTGCCAGCAGTGATTCGGTAGGAGCTGAGGGTAACAATGAGCAGTTCTTC.

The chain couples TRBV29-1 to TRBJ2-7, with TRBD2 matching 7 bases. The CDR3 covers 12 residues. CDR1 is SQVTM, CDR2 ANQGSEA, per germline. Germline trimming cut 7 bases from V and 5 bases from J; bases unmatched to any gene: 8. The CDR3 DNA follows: TGCAGCGCCTGCCGGGGGGACGACGAGCAGTACTTC. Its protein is CSACRGDDEQYF.

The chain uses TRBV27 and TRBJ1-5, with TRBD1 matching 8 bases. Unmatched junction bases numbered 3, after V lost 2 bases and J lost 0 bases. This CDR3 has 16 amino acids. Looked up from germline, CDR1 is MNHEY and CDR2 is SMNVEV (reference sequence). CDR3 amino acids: CASSLVGQGSNQPQHF. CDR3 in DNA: TGTGCCAGCAGTTTAGTAGGACAGGGTAGCAATCAGCCCCAGCATTTT.

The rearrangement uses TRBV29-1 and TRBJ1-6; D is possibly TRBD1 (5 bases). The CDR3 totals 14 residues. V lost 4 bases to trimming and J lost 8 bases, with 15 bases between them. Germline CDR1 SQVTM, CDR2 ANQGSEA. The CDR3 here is CSVAAGQKDSPLHF. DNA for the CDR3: TGCAGCGTTGCAGCGGGGCAGAAGGATTCACCCCTCCACTTT.

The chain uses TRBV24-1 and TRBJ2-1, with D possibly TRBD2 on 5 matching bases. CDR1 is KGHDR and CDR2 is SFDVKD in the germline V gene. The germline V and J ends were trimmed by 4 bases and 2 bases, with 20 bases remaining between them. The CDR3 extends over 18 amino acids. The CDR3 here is CATSDPGRGSGTYNEQFF. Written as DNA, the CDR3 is TGTGCCACCAGTGACCCTGGGAGAGGGAGTGGTACCTACAATGAGCAGTTCTTC.

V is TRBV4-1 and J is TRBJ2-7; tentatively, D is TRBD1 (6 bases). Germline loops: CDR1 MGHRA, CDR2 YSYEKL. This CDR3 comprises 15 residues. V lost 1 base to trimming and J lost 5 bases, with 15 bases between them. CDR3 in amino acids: CASSQVGRGIDEQYF. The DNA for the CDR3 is TGCGCCAGCAGCCAAGTGGGCAGGGGTATCGACGAGCAGTACTTC.

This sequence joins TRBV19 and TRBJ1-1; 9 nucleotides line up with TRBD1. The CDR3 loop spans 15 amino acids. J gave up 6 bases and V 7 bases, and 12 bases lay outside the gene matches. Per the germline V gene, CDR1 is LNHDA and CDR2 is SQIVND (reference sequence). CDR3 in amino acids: CASKNTGGVYSEAFF. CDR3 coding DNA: TGTGCCAGTAAAAATACAGGGGGCGTTTATTCTGAAGCTTTCTTT.

As DNA, the CDR3 is TGTGCCAGCAGCACTGGGACTAGCGACACCGGGGAGCTGTTTTTT. Its protein product is CASSTGTSDTGELFF. The chain has TRBV9 and TRBJ2-2, with 10 positions matching TRBD2. Germline CDR1 and CDR2: SGDLS and YYNGEE. There are 15 residues in the CDR3. V lost 4 bases and J lost 3; bases outside the gene matches: 3.